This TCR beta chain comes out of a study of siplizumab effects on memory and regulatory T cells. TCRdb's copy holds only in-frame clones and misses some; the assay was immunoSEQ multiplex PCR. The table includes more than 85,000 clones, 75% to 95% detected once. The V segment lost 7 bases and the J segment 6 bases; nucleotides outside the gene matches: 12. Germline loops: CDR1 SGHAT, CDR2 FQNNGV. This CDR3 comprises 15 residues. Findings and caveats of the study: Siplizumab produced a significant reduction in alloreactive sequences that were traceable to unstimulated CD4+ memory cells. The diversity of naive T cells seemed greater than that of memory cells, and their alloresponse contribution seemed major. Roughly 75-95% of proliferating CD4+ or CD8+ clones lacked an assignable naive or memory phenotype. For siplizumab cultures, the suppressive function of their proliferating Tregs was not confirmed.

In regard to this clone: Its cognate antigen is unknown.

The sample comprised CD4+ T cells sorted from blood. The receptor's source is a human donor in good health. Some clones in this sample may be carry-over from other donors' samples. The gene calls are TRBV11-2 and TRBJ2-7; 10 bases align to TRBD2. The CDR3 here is CASTLGSSGSREQYF. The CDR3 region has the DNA TGTGCCAGCACCCTAGGCTCTAGCGGGAGTCGCGAGCAGTACTTC. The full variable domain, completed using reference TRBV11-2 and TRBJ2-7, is EAGVAQSPRYKIIEKRQSVAFWCNPISGHATLYWYQQILGQGPKLLIQFQNNGVVDDSQLPKDRFSAERLKGVDSTLKIQPAKLEDSAVYLCASTLGSSGSREQYFGPGTRLTVT.